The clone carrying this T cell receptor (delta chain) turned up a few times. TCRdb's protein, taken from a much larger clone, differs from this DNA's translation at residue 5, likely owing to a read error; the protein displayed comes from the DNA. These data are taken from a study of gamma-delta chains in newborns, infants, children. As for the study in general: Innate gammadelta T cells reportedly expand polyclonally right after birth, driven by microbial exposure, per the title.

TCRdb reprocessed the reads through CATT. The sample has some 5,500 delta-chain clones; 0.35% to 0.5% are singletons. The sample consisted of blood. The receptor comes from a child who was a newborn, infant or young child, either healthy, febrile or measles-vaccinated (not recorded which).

CDR3 sequence reads: CALGDLLVYTDKLIF. The CDR3 bases are TGTGCTCTTGGGGACCTCCTGGTATACACCGATAAACTCATCTTT. The chain couples TRDV1 to TRDJ1; D gene uncertain. This CDR3 comprises 15 residues. Germline CDR1 and CDR2: TSWWSYY and QGS. The V end lost 3 bases, the J end lost 0 bases, and 11 bases lay between the germline ends.